This T cell receptor (beta chain) was documented in a study of sequential checkpoint blockade in melanoma (dated by TCRdb to between 2018 and 2021). Study-level background: Using 1:1 randomization, the trial assigned patients either to first-line nivolumab followed by ipilimumab (arm A) or to ipilimumab followed by nivolumab (arm B). DNA from about 90 melanoma tumor samples collected before treatment underwent TCRbeta immunosequencing. About 81% of the matched pre- and post-treatment tumor biopsy pairs came from the same lesion. For 20 to 25 patients, matched tumor biopsies were obtained before treatment and at week 13, following single-agent nivolumab (arm A) or ipilimumab (arm B). Maintenance nivolumab was given following each of the two trial sequences.

The immunoSEQ Assay was used to immunosequence TCRbeta CDR3 regions from genomic DNA. Prior to high-throughput sequencing, genomic DNA was amplified by bias-controlled multiplex PCR. The original pipeline was this. To quantify the absolute abundance of each unique TCRbeta CDR3 region, the sequences were collapsed and filtered. Clonality, defined as 1 minus Pielou's evenness, was calculated using only productive rearrangements. To compute tumor T-cell fraction, TCRbeta template counts were normalized to usable DNA, with usable DNA estimated from several housekeeping genes. A previously published method was used to identify clones whose frequencies were significantly greater in on-treatment samples than in baseline samples. What TCRdb holds here is the immuneACCESS table cut down to in-frame rearrangements. Part of the clones is not present; checked against another copy, under half of the missing clones reflect an unresolved V gene, and the others are unexplained. V, J and clone size derive from that table, while D and trimming were established from the DNA sequence. In all, the sample holds more than 5,000 clones, and about a fifth of those were seen once. 15% to 20% of the sample is held by the ten biggest clonotypes.

A remark on this clone: It lacks a known antigen. Base quality data are lacking; no much larger clone is found one base away.

The treatment or condition label for this specimen denotes: randomized to nivolumab then ipilimumab (arm A) or the reverse (arm B). No trial patient had received prior DNA-damaging chemotherapy. CheckMate 064, a randomized, open-label phase II trial of sequential checkpoint blockade, was the source of the samples, all of which came from patients with melanoma. Genomic DNA from formalin-fixed paraffin-embedded (FFPE) tissue samples was used for tumor TCR sequencing. Paper-wide results and their limitations: Small sample sizes and reduced statistical power limited the within-arm analyses of tumor T-cell fraction. The model for predicting response that combines TCR metrics with mutation burden needs to be validated in larger, independent patient cohorts. Among patients in arm A, the nivolumab-first arm, pretreatment tumor TIL clonality was associated with response (P = .04). Achieving clinical benefit was about 30 times more likely for patients whose tumor T-cell fraction and clonality increased by week 13. Tumor T-cell fraction and clonality correlated with PD-L1 staining and CD8+ T-cell counts but not with mutational load.

This sequence originates from a human donor with melanoma. Sequences were derived from tumor tissue (inferred from file names), sampled from a patient given nivolumab and ipilimumab in sequence.

The CDR3 corresponds to CASSEARAVNNSPLHF. The DNA reads as follows: TGTGCCAGCAGTGAAGCGCGGGCGGTTAATAATTCACCCCTCCACTTT. Here the chain combines TRBV6-1 and TRBJ1-6; the D gene cannot be named for sure. V loses 0 bases, J loses 5 bases, and the germline ends lie 11 bases apart. From the cysteine up to the phenylalanine, the CDR3 has a length of 16 residues. Of the read, only the CDR3 DNA is kept; its 48 bases are in frame from base 1. From a lookup of the germline V gene, CDR1 and CDR2 are MNHNS and SASEGT.